This T cell receptor (beta chain) emerged from a study of blood T cell repertoires in COVID-19. Everyone who took part was about 18 to 90 years old, and they came from about two dozen US areas. Either two negative PCRs, clearance, or symptom resolution qualified Cohort 3 donors as recovered. In this sample, this clone turned up a few times. Germline V gives CDR1 SEHNR, CDR2 FQNEAQ (reference sequence). The CDR3 sequence is 14 residues long. V was shortened by 1 base and J by 6 bases, with 12 bases between the two germline ends. Libraries were prepared by immunoSEQ multiplex PCR; TCRdb keeps only in-frame clonotypes and omits some of them. The sample has around 150,000 clones, 75% to 90% seen once.

The chain uses TRBV7-9 and TRBJ1-1; D gene unclear. This TCR was sampled from a woman aged 60 to 75 who had recovered from COVID-19. The specimen sequenced was PBMCs or T cells enriched from blood (not recorded which). The CDR3 region has the DNA TGTGCCAGCAGCTTAGTCACGGGAGAGGCTGAAGCTTTCTTT. This encodes CASSLVTGEAEAFF.